Each of the 22 T cell receptor beta chains below was sequenced from the same sample in a study of cytomegalovirus exposure and HLA in healthy donors. 13 Jbeta primers and 60 Vbeta primers were used for the PCR. Clones were read by immunoSEQ multiplex PCR, and TCRdb kept only the in-frame ones, dropping some. The data hold around 130,000 clones, with 66% observed a single time. Sequencing input: PBMCs. The source is a woman aged 55-75 years in good health and CMV-seronegative.

This clone has a handful of counts. The J gene is TRBJ1-1, the V gene TRBV5-1; 7 bases are a match to TRBD1. V was pared by 0 bases and J by 11 bases, with 7 bases of the junction left unmatched. The germline V gene has CDR1 SGHRS and CDR2 YFSETQ. The CDR3 has 13 residues. This CDR3 is CASSLGATGDAFF. The CDR3 bases are TGCGCCAGCAGCTTGGGGGCCACAGGGGATGCTTTCTTT.

This clone was picked up a small number of times. The chain carries TRBV19 and TRBJ2-5; 7 bases map to TRBD1. Unmatched junction bases numbered 9, after V lost 6 bases and J lost 2 bases. In germline, CDR1 is LNHDA, CDR2 SQIVND (reference sequence). The CDR3 contains 15 residues. This chain's CDR3 is CASSPPGQLQETQYF. The CDR3 region has the DNA TGTGCCAGTAGCCCACCGGGACAGTTACAAGAGACCCAGTACTTC. Together with reference TRBV19 and TRBJ2-5, the CDR3 gives the full variable domain: DGGITQSPKYLFRKEGQNVTLSCEQNLNHDAMYWYRQDPGQGLRLIYYSQIVNDFQKGDIAEGYSVSREKKESFPLTVTSAQKNPTAFYLCASSPPGQLQETQYFGPGTRLLVL.

The J gene is TRBJ2-7, the V gene TRBV7-2, with a possible D match to TRBD1 (6 bases). This CDR3 comprises 14 residues. Deletions cut 5 bases from V and 2 bases from J, with 13 bases between. Germline-derived CDR1 and CDR2 are SGHTA and FQGNSA. This chain's CDR3 is CASSPHRDPYEQYF. The CDR3 DNA is TGTGCCAGCAGCCCACACAGGGACCCCTACGAGCAGTACTTC.

The DNA of the CDR3 is TGTGCCAGCAGCAAATACAGGGGGCGATTAACTAATGAAAAACTGTTTTTT. Its translation: CASSKYRGRLTNEKLFF. This chain uses TRBV7-3 with TRBJ1-4; the match to TRBD1 covers 9 bases. V was pared by 5 bases and J by 1 base, with 8 bases of the junction left unmatched. Germline V lookup: CDR1 SGHTA, CDR2 FQGTGA. This CDR3 has 17 residues.

The CDR3 is CASRGRGQETQYF. The CDR3 coding sequence is TGTGCCAGCAGGGGCAGGGGGCAAGAGACCCAGTACTTC. V is TRBV2 and J is TRBJ2-5, with 7 bases aligning to TRBD1. Germline trimming cut 6 bases from V and 2 bases from J; bases unmatched to any gene: 3. Germline V lookup: CDR1 SNHLY, CDR2 FYNNEI. The CDR3 contains 13 residues.

V is TRBV9 and J is TRBJ1-2, with 7 bases fitting TRBD1. Germline V lookup: CDR1 SGDLS, CDR2 YYNGEE. The V gene end was trimmed by 3 bases and the J gene end by 8 bases; junction bases not matched to a gene: 16. CDR3 size: 16 residues. CDR3 loop: CASSAGDRRPVIGYTF. CDR3 DNA sequence: TGTGCCAGCAGCGCTGGGGACAGACGACCCGTAATCGGCTACACCTTC. Based on the CDR3 plus reference TRBV9 and TRBJ1-2, the full variable domain is DSGVTQTPKHLITATGQRVTLRCSPRSGDLSVYWYQQSLDQGLQFLIQYYNGEERAKGNILERFSAQQFPDLHSELNLSSLELGDSALYFCASSAGDRRPVIGYTFGSGTRLTVV.

The CDR3, as DNA: TGTGCCAGCATCCGGACAGGCACTAACTATGGCTACACCTTC. Translation: CASIRTGTNYGYTF. The chain has TRBV5-6 and TRBJ1-2; 7 nucleotides line up with TRBD1. The J segment lost 0 bases and the V segment lost 6 bases, leaving 5 bases of the junction unmatched. The CDR3 length is 14 residues. Germline V gene sequence: CDR1 SGHDT, CDR2 YYEEEE.

This clone showed up just a few times. The genes are TRBV28 and TRBJ1-3, with 9 bases that match TRBD1. V lost 5 bases, J lost 9 bases, and 14 bases stayed unmatched. This CDR3 has 16 amino acids. Germline V gene lookup returns CDR1 MDHEN and CDR2 SYDVKM. The CDR3 here is CASSGTGTHRHRTIYF. CDR3 nucleotides: TGTGCCAGCAGTGGGACAGGGACTCATCGTCATCGCACCATATATTTT. Variable domain in full (rest from reference TRBV28 and TRBJ1-3): DVKVTQSSRYLVKRTGEKVFLECVQDMDHENMFWYRQDPGLGLRLIYFSYDVKMKEKGDIPEGYSVSREKKERFSLILESASTNQTSMYLCASSGTGTHRHRTIYFGEGSWLTVV.

This chain links TRBV7-2 with TRBJ2-4; 8 nucleotides align to TRBD1. The germline CDR1 and CDR2 sequences are SGHTA and FQGNSA. The CDR3 consists of 14 residues. After removal of 4 bases from V and 7 bases from J, the junction contained 6 bases not matched to a gene. The CDR3: CASSSSWTGNIQYF. The DNA of the CDR3 is TGTGCCAGCAGCTCCTCCTGGACAGGGAACATTCAGTACTTC.

V and J are TRBV4-1 and TRBJ2-5; 7 bases align to TRBD2. Trimming removed 0 bases from V and 6 bases from J; junction bases left unmatched: 7. Germline V gene lookup returns CDR1 MGHRA and CDR2 YSYEKL. This CDR3 has 15 residues. The CDR3 DNA sequence: TGCGCCAGCAGCCAAGATCAAGCGGGGAGGAAGACCCAGTACTTC. Its translation: CASSQDQAGRKTQYF.

The rearrangement links TRBV2 to TRBJ2-3; the match to TRBD1 covers 7 bases. CDR3 length: 14 residues. The V and J ends lost 3 bases and 3 bases, in that order; junction bases with no gene match: 3. Germline V gene data show CDR1 as SNHLY and CDR2 as FYNNEI. The CDR3 reads CASSDRGLTDTQYF. The CDR3 bases are TGTGCCAGCAGTGATAGGGGGCTGACAGATACGCAGTATTTT.

This chain uses TRBV15 with TRBJ2-1; a weak D match, TRBD2 (6 bases). The ends were cut back, 0 bases at V and 8 bases at J, with 17 bases in the middle. The CDR3 length is 16 residues. Germline V lookup: CDR1 LNHNV, CDR2 YYDKDF (reference sequence). In nucleotides, the CDR3 is TGTGCCACCAGCAGAGATATTTCATCCGGGAGCCATGAGCAGTTCTTC. Translated, it gives CATSRDISSGSHEQFF.

This chain connects TRBV2 to TRBJ2-1, with D unclear. V lost 7 bases, J lost 4 bases, and 11 bases lay in between. Germline CDR1 SNHLY, CDR2 FYNNEI. The CDR3 is made up of 13 amino acids. CDR3 protein: CASMRQTYNEQFF. The CDR3 nucleotides read TGTGCCAGCATGAGACAAACATACAATGAGCAGTTCTTC.

The V call is TRBV7-2, the J call TRBJ2-7; 11 nucleotides align to TRBD1. This CDR3 has 16 amino acids. J was trimmed by 2 bases and V by 4 bases; bases with no gene match: 7. The germline gives CDR1 SGHTA, CDR2 FQGNSA. The CDR3 here is CASSSTMGQGAYEQYF. The DNA of the CDR3 is TGTGCCAGCAGCTCTACGATGGGACAGGGGGCCTACGAGCAGTACTTC.

This clone was counted between two and nine times. The gene calls are TRBV2 and TRBJ2-3, with D perhaps TRBD2 (6 bases). The V and J ends lost 8 bases and 0 bases respectively, with 15 bases between them. CDR3 length: 15 residues. The germline CDR1 and CDR2 sequences are SNHLY and FYNNEI. The CDR3 here is CASSIRGGSTDTQYF. DNA for the CDR3: TGTGCCAGCTCTATAAGGGGAGGCAGCACAGATACGCAGTATTTT.

The CDR3 nucleotides read TGTGCCAGCAGCTTGGGTGGGGGCAAATCCTACGAGCAGTACTTC. Its protein is CASSLGGGKSYEQYF. The J gene is TRBJ2-7, the V gene TRBV5-4; D is perhaps TRBD1 (6 bases). V was cut by 0 bases and J by 1 base, with 11 bases left in between. The length of the CDR3 is 15 residues. The V gene's germline CDR1 is SGHNT and CDR2 YYREEE (reference sequence).

V and J are TRBV5-4 and TRBJ2-2; TRBD1 matches 9 bases. The CDR3 length is 15 residues. V was pared by 2 bases and J by 7 bases, with 6 bases of the junction left unmatched. Germline CDR1 is SGHNT and CDR2 is YYREEE (reference sequence). CDR3 sequence reads: CASSFGDRVVGELFF. CDR3 bases: TGTGCCAGCAGCTTCGGGGACAGGGTGGTCGGGGAGCTGTTTTTT.

The table lists this clone with a few counts. This chain links TRBV7-3 with TRBJ2-3, with 12 bases fitting TRBD2. Germline values: CDR1 SGHTA, CDR2 FQGTGA. V lost 2 bases and J lost 0; bases outside the gene matches: 3. This CDR3 is built from 17 residues. CDR3 loop: CASSLQGLAGSTDTQYF. The CDR3 coding sequence is TGTGCCAGCAGCTTACAAGGACTAGCGGGGAGCACAGATACGCAGTATTTT.

CDR3 protein: CASTPVLGGGTDTQYF. CDR3 DNA sequence: TGCGCCAGCACCCCGGTCCTGGGAGGAGGGACAGATACGCAGTATTTT. This chain uses TRBV5-1 with TRBJ2-3; D perhaps matches TRBD2 (6 bases). Germline V gives CDR1 SGHRS, CDR2 YFSETQ. Trimming removed 6 bases from V and 3 bases from J, with 20 bases in between. There are 16 residues in the CDR3.

In DNA, the CDR3 is TGTGCCAGCAGCTTTGGACAGGGGGAAAACACCATATATTTT. As protein: CASSFGQGENTIYF. J is TRBJ1-3 and V is TRBV27; 10 nucleotides agree with TRBD1. CDR3 size: 14 residues. J lost 6 bases, V lost 6 bases, and 5 bases had no gene match. Germline-derived CDR1 and CDR2 are MNHEY and SMNVEV (reference sequence).

This clone was seen a handful of times. This sequence joins TRBV11-1 and TRBJ2-5, with TRBD2 matching over 10 bases. With 5 bases clipped from V and 5 bases from J, the junction kept 5 bases outside the gene matches. Germline CDR1 and CDR2: SGHAT and FQDESV (reference sequence). CDR3 length: 14 residues. CDR3 protein: CASSTSTSGETQYF. In DNA form, the CDR3 reads TGTGCCAGCAGCACTTCGACTAGCGGGGAGACCCAGTACTTC.

The chain uses TRBV5-1 and TRBJ1-1, with TRBD1 identical over 11 bases. Germline V gives CDR1 SGHRS, CDR2 YFSETQ. With 3 bases clipped from V and 1 base from J, the junction kept 2 bases outside the gene matches. The CDR3 is 15 residues long. CDR3 sequence: CASSSGTGGNTEAFF. CDR3 bases: TGCGCCAGCAGCTCAGGGACAGGGGGGAACACTGAAGCTTTCTTT.